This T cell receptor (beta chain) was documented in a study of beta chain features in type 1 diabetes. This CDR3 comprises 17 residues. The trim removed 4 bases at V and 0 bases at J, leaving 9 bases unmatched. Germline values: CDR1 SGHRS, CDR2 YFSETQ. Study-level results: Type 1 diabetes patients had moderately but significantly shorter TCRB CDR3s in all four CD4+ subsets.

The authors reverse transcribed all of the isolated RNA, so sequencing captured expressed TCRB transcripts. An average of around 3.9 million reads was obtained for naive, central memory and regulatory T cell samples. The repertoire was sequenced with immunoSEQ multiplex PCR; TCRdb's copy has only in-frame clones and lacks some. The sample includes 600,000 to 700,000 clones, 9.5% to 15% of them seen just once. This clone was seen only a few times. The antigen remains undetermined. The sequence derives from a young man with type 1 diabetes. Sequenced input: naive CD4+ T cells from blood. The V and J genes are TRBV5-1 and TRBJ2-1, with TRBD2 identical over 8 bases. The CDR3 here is CASSTQGLDSSYNEQFF. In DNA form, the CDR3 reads TGCGCCAGCAGCACGCAGGGACTAGACAGCTCCTACAATGAGCAGTTCTTC.